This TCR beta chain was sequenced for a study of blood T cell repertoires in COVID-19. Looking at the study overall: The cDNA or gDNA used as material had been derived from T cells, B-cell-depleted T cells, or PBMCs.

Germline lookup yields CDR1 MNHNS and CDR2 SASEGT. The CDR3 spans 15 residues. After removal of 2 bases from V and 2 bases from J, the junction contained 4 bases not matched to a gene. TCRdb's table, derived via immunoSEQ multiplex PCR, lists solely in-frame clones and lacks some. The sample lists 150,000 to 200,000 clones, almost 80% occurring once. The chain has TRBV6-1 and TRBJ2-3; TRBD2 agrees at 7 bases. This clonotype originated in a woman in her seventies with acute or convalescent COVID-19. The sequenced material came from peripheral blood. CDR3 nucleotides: TGTGCCAGCAGTGAACTAGCGGCCTACACAGATACGCAGTATTTT. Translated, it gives CASSELAAYTDTQYF.